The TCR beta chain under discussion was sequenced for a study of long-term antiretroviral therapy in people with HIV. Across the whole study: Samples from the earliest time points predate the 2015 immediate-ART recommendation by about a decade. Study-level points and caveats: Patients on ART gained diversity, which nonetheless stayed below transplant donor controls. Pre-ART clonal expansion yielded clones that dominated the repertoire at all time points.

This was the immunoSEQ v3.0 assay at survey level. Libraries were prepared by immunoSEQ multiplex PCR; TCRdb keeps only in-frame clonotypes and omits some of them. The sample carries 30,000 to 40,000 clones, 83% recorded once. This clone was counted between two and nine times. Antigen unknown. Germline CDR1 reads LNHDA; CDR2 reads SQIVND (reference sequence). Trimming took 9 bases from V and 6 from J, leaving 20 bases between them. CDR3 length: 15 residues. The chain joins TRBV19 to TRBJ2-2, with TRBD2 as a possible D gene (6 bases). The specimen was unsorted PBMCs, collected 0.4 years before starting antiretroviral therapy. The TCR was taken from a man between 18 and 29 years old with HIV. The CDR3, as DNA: TGTGCCAGCGTCGCAGCGGGTAGGGTCCCCGGGGAGCTGTTTTTT. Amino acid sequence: CASVAAGRVPGELFF.